Listed below are T cell receptor beta chains from one sample, sequenced in a study of glioma-infiltrating T cells. TCRdb analysed the multiplex PCR reads with MiXCR anew, one entry per CDR3 protein. Among fewer than 500,000 distinct CDR3 sequences listed, 35% to 45% were seen once. The material sequenced was glioma tissue, nonneoplastic brain tissue, or PBMCs (not recorded which). The receptor set was obtained from a human donor with low-grade glioma or glioblastoma, undergoing nonglioma brain surgery, or in good health (not recorded which). Each CDR3 is given with its conserved first and last residue. A D gene is named only where the DNA matches it firmly. Clone size appears in some rows only: once, few, many, or a class for an expanded clone.

TRBD1	TRBV28	few	TRBJ1-5	CASNTLGTGSNQPQHF	TGTGCCAGCAATACTCTGGGGACAGGGAGTAATCAGCCCCAGCATTTT
.	TRBV20-1	.	TRBJ2-3	CSASLASTDTQYF	TGCAGTGCTAGTCTAGCGAGCACAGATACGCAGTATTTT
.	TRBV12-3/TRBV12-4	.	TRBJ2-7	CASRKGTQEQYF	TGTGCCAGCAGGAAAGGGACCCAGGAGCAGTACTTC
.	TRBV6-5	.	TRBJ2-7	CASSYNSGWPYEQYF	TGTGCCAGCAGTTACAATTCCGGGTGGCCCTACGAGCAGTACTTC
TRBD2	TRBV28	many	TRBJ2-1	CASSWTSEQFF	TGTGCCAGCAGCTGGACTAGCGAGCAGTTCTTC
.	TRBV5-4	.	TRBJ1-2	CASSPGGSYGYTF	TGTGCCAGCAGCCCCGGGGGTTCCTATGGCTACACCTTC
TRBD1	TRBV12-3/TRBV12-4	.	TRBJ2-1	CASTIENMTGRSHEQFF	TGTGCCAGCACCATAGAAAATATGACAGGGCGGTCACATGAGCAGTTCTTC
.	TRBV7-3	.	TRBJ2-1	CASSSMGYNEQFF	TGTGCCAGCAGTAGTATGGGATACAATGAGCAGTTCTTC
TRBD2	TRBV4-1	.	TRBJ2-3	CASSLEGLAGEDTQYF	TGTGCCAGCAGTTTGGAGGGACTAGCGGGGGAAGATACGCAGTATTTT
TRBD2	TRBV6-2/TRBV6-3	.	TRBJ2-1	CASSSPAGGSYNEQFF	TGTGCCAGCAGTTCACCCGCCGGGGGGTCCTACAATGAGCAGTTCTTC
TRBD1	TRBV5-1	.	TRBJ2-7	CASSLARTGLAGEQYF	TGCGCCAGCAGCTTGGCCCGGACAGGCTTGGCGGGTGAGCAGTACTTC
.	TRBV28	few	TRBJ2-5	CASSLGTRSGETQYF	TGTGCCAGCAGTCTCGGGACGAGAAGTGGAGAGACCCAGTACTTC
.	TRBV20-1	many	TRBJ2-7	CSASGTSYEQYF	TGCAGTGCTAGCGGGACTTCCTACGAGCAGTACTTC
TRBD1	TRBV28	.	TRBJ1-2	CASSSRGTGPRVPNYGYTF	TGTGCCAGCAGTTCACGCGGGACAGGGCCTCGTGTCCCTAACTATGGCTACACCTTC
.	TRBV3-1	.	TRBJ1-1	CASSLSYSMNTEAFF	TGTGCCAGCAGCCTATCATACAGCATGAACACTGAAGCTTTCTTT
.	TRBV27	few	TRBJ1-2	CASSLSPAGRSGYTF	TGTGCCAGCAGTTTGAGCCCCGCAGGGAGGAGTGGCTACACCTTC
.	TRBV2	few	TRBJ1-1	CASSSGRPTEAFF	TGTGCCAGCAGTTCAGGACGGCCGACTGAAGCTTTCTTT
.	TRBV5-1	.	TRBJ1-1	CASSLATQGGWTEAFF	TGCGCCAGCAGCTTGGCCACTCAGGGAGGATGGACTGAAGCTTTCTTT
.	TRBV6-1	many	TRBJ1-6	CASSEFGSSYNSPLHF	TGTGCCAGCAGTGAGTTTGGCAGCTCCTATAATTCACCCCTCCACTTT
.	TRBV20-1	few	TRBJ1-5	CSAREPQGGSQPQHF	TGCAGTGCTAGAGAACCTCAGGGTGGGTCGCAGCCCCAGCATTTT
TRBD2	TRBV27	.	TRBJ2-7	CASSLLAGTEQYF	TGTGCCAGCAGTTTGCTAGCGGGAACCGAGCAGTACTTC
TRBD1	TRBV20-1	.	TRBJ2-1	CSARSQGAGNEQFF	TGCAGTGCTAGAAGTCAGGGGGCTGGTAATGAGCAGTTCTTC
TRBD1	TRBV7-9	once	TRBJ2-3	CASSFTGQGRGNMQYF	TGTGCCAGCAGCTTTACGGGACAGGGGAGGGGAAATATGCAGTATTTT
.	TRBV5-1	.	TRBJ2-1	CASFPGMSYNEQFF	TGCGCCAGTTTCCCAGGGATGTCCTACAATGAGCAGTTCTTC
.	TRBV2	few	TRBJ2-7	CASARSSYEQYF	TGTGCCAGCGCTCGAAGCTCCTACGAGCAGTACTTC
.	TRBV10-3	once	TRBJ2-2	CAISEQSVSTGELFF	TGTGCCATCAGTGAGCAGAGCGTGAGCACCGGGGAGCTGTTTTTT
.	TRBV19	.	TRBJ2-1	CASSIWTSAYNEQFF	TGTGCCAGTAGTATCTGGACGAGCGCCTACAATGAGCAGTTCTTC
TRBD2	TRBV5-4	.	TRBJ2-5	CASSSPDPLAGEQETQYF	TGTGCCAGCAGCTCCCCTGATCCACTAGCGGGAGAACAAGAGACCCAGTACTTC
.	TRBV6-1	many	TRBJ1-5	CASSPQRQGTHQPQHF	TGTGCCAGCAGTCCCCAGAGGCAAGGGACCCATCAGCCCCAGCATTTT
TRBD1	TRBV19	few	TRBJ1-2	CASSLTGDHYGYTF	TGTGCCAGTAGCCTGACAGGGGATCACTATGGCTACACCTTC
.	TRBV15	.	TRBJ1-2	CATSRADASGAYGYTF	TGTGCCACCAGCAGAGCGGACGCCTCGGGAGCCTATGGCTACACCTTC
TRBD2	TRBV27	many	TRBJ2-7	CASSPGTSGNYEQYF	TGTGCCAGCAGTCCTGGGACTAGCGGGAACTACGAGCAGTACTTC
.	TRBV19	.	TRBJ1-2	CASRRTADGYTF	TGTGCCAGTAGACGGACAGCCGATGGCTACACCTTC
.	TRBV15	many	TRBJ1-1	CATSMGQYTEAFF	TGTGCCACCAGCATGGGGCAATACACTGAAGCTTTCTTT